This paragraph reports one T cell receptor beta chain. Its target is unknown. The same CDR3 can be traced to other DNA sequences in this sample. The sample belongs to a study of beta chain features in type 1 diabetes. Across the study: Healthy donors and patients showed comparable age, gender and cell yields.

Expressed TCRB transcripts were sequenced because the isolated RNA had all been reverse transcribed beforehand. Libraries were prepared by immunoSEQ multiplex PCR; TCRdb keeps only in-frame clonotypes and omits some of them. The data hold under 450,000 clones, with more than 13% observed a single time. Regarding the study as a whole: Researchers reported that naive, central memory and Treg TCRB repertoires appeared more similar in patients than in healthy donors.

Markers CD45RO/CCR7/CD25/CD127/CD95/CD27 served to sort CD4+ naive, central memory, regulatory and stem cell-like memory cells. Every sorted population was more than 95% pure. CDR1 is SGHNT and CDR2 is YYREEE in the germline V gene (reference sequence). Deletions cut 0 bases from V and 4 bases from J, with 8 bases between. This CDR3 is 14 amino acids long. The specimen sequenced was naive CD4+ T cells from blood. This sequence originates from a woman aged 18-29 years in good health. The rearrangement links TRBV5-4 to TRBJ1-5, with D perhaps matching TRBD1 (5 bases). The CDR3 sequence is CASSLGGGNQPQHF. CDR3 nucleotides: TGTGCCAGCAGCTTGGGCGGGGGTAATCAGCCCCAGCATTTT.